The 4 T cell receptor beta chains below all came from one sample that was sequenced in a study of T cell repertoires in cytomegalovirus infection. TCRdb redid the calling of the reads with MiXCR, one entry per CDR3 protein. The sample lists roughly 720,000 distinct CDR3 sequences, roughly a third occurring once. What was sequenced was PBMCs. These receptors came from a human donor in good health (CMV status not recorded). Some clones in this sample may be carry-over from other donors' samples.

V is TRBV19 and J is TRBJ2-2; D may be TRBD1 or TRBD2 (5 bases each). CDR3 length: 15 amino acids. Trimming shortened V by 4 bases and J by 3 bases, and 12 bases separated the two germline ends. Per the germline V gene, CDR1 is LNHDA and CDR2 is SQIVND (reference sequence). CDR3 sequence reads: CASSTIQGHTGELFF. DNA of the CDR3: TGTGCCAGTAGTACAATCCAGGGACACACCGGGGAGCTGTTTTTT.

On this clonotype itself: In this CDR3 the conserved last residue, phenylalanine or tryptophan, is missing, so a read error is likely. The chain is built from TRBV25-1 and TRBJ1-2; TRBD1 is a possible D gene (5 bases). CDR1 is MGHDK and CDR2 is SYGVNS in the germline V gene. CDR3 size: 15 residues. The ends were cut back, 7 bases at V and 4 bases at J, with 19 bases in the middle. CDR3 residues: CASNDSTASIYGYTY. The CDR3 region has the DNA TGTGCCAGCAATGACTCGACAGCCTCCATCTATGGCTACACCTAC.

In its sample, this clonotype was seen a few times. The chain is built from TRBV4-2 and TRBJ2-7, with D unclear. The CDR3 spans 15 residues. Between the trimmed V and J ends, which lost 1 base and 1 base, there was a span of 11 bases. Germline V gives CDR1 LGHNA, CDR2 YNFKEQ. CDR3 coding DNA: TGTGCCAGCAGCCAAGCATCCGGCCTATCCTACGAGCAGTACTTC. It is translated as CASSQASGLSYEQYF.

V and J are TRBV4-1 and TRBJ1-4; possibly TRBD1 for D (5 bases). The CDR3 is 15 amino acids. Germline V gene sequence: CDR1 MGHRA, CDR2 YSYEKL. The germline V and J ends were trimmed by 4 bases and 6 bases, with 15 bases remaining between them. This chain's CDR3 is CASSRGRGEDEKLFF. The CDR3 bases are TGCGCCAGCAGCCGGGGGAGGGGAGAGGATGAAAAACTGTTTTTT.